This record looks at one TCR beta chain sequence and its context. What it recognizes is unknown. These data belong to a study of cytomegalovirus exposure and HLA in healthy donors. This CDR3 has 13 residues. V was pared by 3 bases and J by 3 bases, with 6 bases between. CDR1 is LGHNA, CDR2 YSLEER, per germline. Study results and limitations: The authors assumed roughly uniform sequencing depth across donors for presence/absence analyses. Per a later analysis, HLA-associated TCR beta chains showed more clonal expansion than other, equally common TCR beta chains.

A multiplex PCR was run with 60 Vbeta primers and 13 Jbeta primers. Sequenced by immunoSEQ multiplex PCR; TCRdb stores in-frame clones only, minus some. This table holds about 60,000 clones, approximately 70% found once. Donors counted as nominally healthy when sampled, yet unrecorded immune exposures were likely. This chain joins TRBV4-3 and TRBJ1-5; D gene unclear. The receptor was derived from a woman aged 60-75 years in good health and CMV-seropositive. The sequenced material came from PBMCs. CDR3 coding DNA: TGCGCCAGCAGCCAGGGCTACAATCAGCCCCAGCATTTT. This translates into CASSQGYNQPQHF.